The present T cell receptor (beta chain) was sequenced within a study of T cell changes during pregnancy in multiple sclerosis. Losses at the gene ends were 4 bases for V and 4 bases for J; bases not matched to a gene: 5. This CDR3 is 14 amino acids long. Germline lookup yields CDR1 MNHNY and CDR2 SVGAGI (reference sequence). Method: immunoSEQ multiplex PCR; TCRdb's copy keeps in-frame clones and lacks some. The data contain tens of thousands of clones, approximately 92% of them singletons. The clonotype originates from a female donor with multiple sclerosis, enrolled in a pregnancy study. The chain joins TRBV6-6 to TRBJ2-7, with 9 positions matching TRBD2. Material: CD4+ T cells from peripheral blood mononuclear cells, obtained before pregnancy. The CDR3, as DNA: TGTGCCAGCAGTTCGAGGACTAGCGTATACGAGCAGTACTTC. Translating it yields CASSSRTSVYEQYF.